Described below is a single T cell receptor beta chain sequence and its context. Its antigen is unidentified. The data derive from a study of identical twins. In TCRdb, the 5' RACE reads were re-called with MiXCR into one record per CDR3 protein. The table includes over 200,000 distinct CDR3 sequences, over 8% detected once. Trimming took 3 bases from V and 6 from J, leaving 10 bases between them. The CDR3 consists of 12 residues. CDR1 and CDR2 from the germline V gene are DFQATT and SNEGSKA (reference sequence). Overall study findings and caveats: The study found that models underestimated out-of-frame TCR alpha sharing in monozygotic twins.

The chain links TRBV20-1 to TRBJ2-3; D not resolved. Sequences were obtained from memory (CD45RO+) T cells sorted from blood. This sequence was found in a woman aged 18-29 years in good health. CDR3 loop: CSARDLRDTQYF. Written as DNA, the CDR3 is TGCAGTGCTAGGGATCTTCGGGATACGCAGTATTTT.